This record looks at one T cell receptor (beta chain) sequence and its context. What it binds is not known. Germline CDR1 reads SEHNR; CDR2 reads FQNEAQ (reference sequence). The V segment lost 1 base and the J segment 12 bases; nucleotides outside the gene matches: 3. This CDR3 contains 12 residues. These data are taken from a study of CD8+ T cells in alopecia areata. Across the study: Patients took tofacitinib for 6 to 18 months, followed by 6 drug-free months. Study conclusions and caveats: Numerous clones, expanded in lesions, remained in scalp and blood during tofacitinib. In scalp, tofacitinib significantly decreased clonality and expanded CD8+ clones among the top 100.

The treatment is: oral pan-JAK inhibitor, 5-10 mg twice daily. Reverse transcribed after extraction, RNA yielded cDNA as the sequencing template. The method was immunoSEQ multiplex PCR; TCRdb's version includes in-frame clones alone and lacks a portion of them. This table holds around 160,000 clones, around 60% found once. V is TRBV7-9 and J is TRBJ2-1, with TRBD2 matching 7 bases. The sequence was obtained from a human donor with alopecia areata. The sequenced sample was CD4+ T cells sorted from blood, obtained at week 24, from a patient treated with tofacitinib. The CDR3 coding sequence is TGTGCCAGCAGCTTAGGGGCGGGGGTGCAGTTCTTC. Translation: CASSLGAGVQFF.